The 9 T cell receptor beta chains below all came from one sample that was sequenced in a study of control samples from healthy donors and cancer patients. Clones were read by immunoSEQ multiplex PCR, and TCRdb kept only the in-frame ones, dropping some. The table shows 40,000 or so clones, with around 80% occurring only once. Sequenced sample: PBMCs. All receptors come from a woman in her sixties with lung cancer.

This clone came up a few times. The chain links TRBV15 to TRBJ2-2; possibly TRBD1 for D (5 bases). The V end was cut by 1 base, the J end by 1 base, with 13 bases between. Germline lookup yields CDR1 LNHNV and CDR2 YYDKDF (reference sequence). The CDR3 covers 17 residues. The chain's CDR3 is CATSRGGFYGNTGELFF. DNA of the CDR3: TGTGCCACCAGCAGAGGGGGCTTCTACGGGAACACCGGGGAGCTGTTTTTT.

The gene calls are TRBV19 and TRBJ2-1, with 8 bases fitting TRBD2. The CDR3 consists of 15 residues. V shed 1 base, J shed 7 bases, and the junction held 6 bases outside the gene matches. Germline-derived CDR1 and CDR2 are LNHDA and SQIVND (reference sequence). CDR3 DNA sequence: TGTGCCAGTAGTATAGGGACTAGCCTTACGAATGAGCAGTTCTTC. Protein product: CASSIGTSLTNEQFF.

The chain employs TRBV14 and TRBJ1-1; no definite D call. The germline gives CDR1 SGHDN, CDR2 FVKESK. Trimming removed 5 bases at V and 3 bases at J, with 13 bases between. CDR3 length: 14 amino acids. The CDR3 DNA sequence: TGTGCCAGCAGCACACCATACTCCTACACTGAAGCTTTCTTT. Its protein is CASSTPYSYTEAFF.

This rearrangement joins TRBV12-3 or TRBV12-4 to TRBJ1-4; D perhaps matches TRBD1 (5 bases). This CDR3 contains 12 residues. With 5 bases removed from V and 10 bases from J, the gap between germline ends came to 11 bases. The DNA of the CDR3 is TGTGCCAGCAGTCTAGGGAGGGGAAAACTGTTTTTT. As protein: CASSLGRGKLFF.

The chain has TRBV6-6 and TRBJ2-3; D uncertain. V was cut by 5 bases and J by 6 bases, with 12 bases left in between. This CDR3 has 13 residues. Germline CDR1 and CDR2: MNHNY and SVGAGI (reference sequence). The CDR3, as DNA: TGTGCCAGCAGTCTAGAACCCCCGGATACGCAGTATTTT. Translating it yields CASSLEPPDTQYF.

J is TRBJ2-7 and V is TRBV19, with TRBD2 identical over 12 bases. After removal of 3 bases from V and 5 bases from J, the junction contained 8 bases not matched to a gene. Germline V lookup: CDR1 LNHDA, CDR2 SQIVND (reference sequence). This CDR3 has 16 residues. CDR3: CASSMGASGGANEQYF. The DNA of the CDR3 is TGTGCCAGTAGTATGGGAGCTAGCGGGGGGGCCAACGAGCAGTACTTC.

The chain uses TRBV7-9 and TRBJ1-6, with no clear D. The V end was cut by 3 bases, the J end by 4 bases, with 10 bases between. Germline V gene lookup returns CDR1 SEHNR and CDR2 FQNEAQ (reference sequence). This CDR3 has 15 residues. The CDR3 loop is CASSLRETYNSPLHF. In nucleotides, the CDR3 is TGTGCCAGCAGCTTGCGGGAGACATATAATTCACCCCTCCACTTT.

V gene TRBV4-3 combines with J gene TRBJ2-2; weak D call: TRBD2 (6 bases). V was cut by 3 bases and J by 6 bases, with 14 bases left in between. The CDR3 totals 15 residues. The germline CDR1 and CDR2 sequences are LGHNA and YSLEER. CDR3 nucleotide sequence: TGCGCCAGCAGCCAGGCACTAGCAATTGCCGGGGAGCTGTTTTTT. Its translation: CASSQALAIAGELFF.

The chain uses TRBV7-2 and TRBJ1-2, with 8 bases fitting TRBD1. Trimming at V came to 0 bases and at J to 4 bases, leaving 4 bases not matched to a gene. In germline, CDR1 is SGHTA, CDR2 FQGNSA. The CDR3 sequence is 15 residues long. CDR3 bases: TGTGCCAGCAGCTTAGCCAGGGGGCGGGGCTATGGCTACACCTTC. It specifies CASSLARGRGYGYTF.